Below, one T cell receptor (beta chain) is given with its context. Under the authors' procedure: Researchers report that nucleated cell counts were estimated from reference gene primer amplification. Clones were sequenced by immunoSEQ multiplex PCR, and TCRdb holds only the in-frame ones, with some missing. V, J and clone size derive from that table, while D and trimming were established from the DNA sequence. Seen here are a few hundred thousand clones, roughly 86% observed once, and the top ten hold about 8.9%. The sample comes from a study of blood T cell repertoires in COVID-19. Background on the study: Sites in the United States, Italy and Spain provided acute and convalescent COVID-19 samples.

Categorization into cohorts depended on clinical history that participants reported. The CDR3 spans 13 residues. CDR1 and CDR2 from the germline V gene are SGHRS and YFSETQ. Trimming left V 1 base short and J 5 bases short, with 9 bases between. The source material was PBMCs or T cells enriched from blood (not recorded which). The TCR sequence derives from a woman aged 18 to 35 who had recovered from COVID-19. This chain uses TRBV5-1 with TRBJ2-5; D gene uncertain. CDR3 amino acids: CASSLYSRETQYF. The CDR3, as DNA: TGCGCCAGCAGCTTGTACAGTCGGGAGACCCAGTACTTC. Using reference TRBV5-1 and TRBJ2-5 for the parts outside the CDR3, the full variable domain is KAGVTQTPRYLIKTRGQQVTLSCSPISGHRSVSWYQQTPGQGLQFLFEYFSETQRNKGNFPGRFSGRQFSNSRSEMNVSTLELGDSALYLCASSLYSRETQYFGPGTRLLVL.